This section outlines one T cell receptor beta chain sequence together with its context. Its specific antigen is unknown. No per-base quality is available; no much larger clone lies one base away. The library was generated by the immunoSEQ multiplex PCR assay. The immuneACCESS repertoire file appears here via TCRdb, limited to in-frame rearrangements. These files lack a portion of the clones; in checked studies, under half of the deficit traces to unresolved V genes, and the cause of the others is not known. This sample holds about 660,000 clones; approximately 90% were observed only once. The ten largest clonotypes hold around 0.0099% of the sample. The record originates from a study of shared T cell receptors in the human thymus (dated by TCRdb to about 2021). About the full investigation: The study examined how self-reactive, shared T-cell receptor alpha chains are generated in the human thymus.

Relative to germline, V is 5 bases shorter and J is 3 bases shorter, with 11 bases between their ends. CDR1 MNHEY and CDR2 SMNVEV were looked up in the germline V gene (reference sequence). Counted from cysteine to phenylalanine, this CDR3 has 14 amino acids. Only the CDR3 part of the read is kept: 42 bases, read in frame from the first base. This sample was also put to use in a study of human thymus T cells. From that second study: Donors were immunologically healthy infants undergoing open corrective cardiac surgery for congenital heart defects in Finland. Thymus tissue was obtained as surgical resects removed during corrective cardiac surgery. Usage of V and J gene segments appeared to be biased in both the thymic and the peripheral blood repertoires. Highly overlapping thymic TCR repertoires among unrelated individuals were reported in the related research. The study described the TCR alpha and beta repertoires in under ten infant thymus samples and four matching peripheral blood samples. Donor ages ranged from about 7 to 244 days, and the cohort comprised roughly 6 male and a couple of female infants. Thymocytes were released mechanically from tissue and stored at -70 °C as pellets of 10-30 million cells. A QIAsymphony instrument was used to extract genomic DNA from frozen cell pellets. The immunoSEQ multiplex PCR assay was used to amplify the TCRB and TCRAD loci from a standardized amount of quality-controlled genomic DNA. The V(D)J region was spanned by amplicons of a length sufficient to cover the CDR3 and to identify V and J genes. The commercial immunoSEQ service was used to sequence amplicons on an Illumina platform. Corrections for primer bias and sequencing errors followed previously described methods, while TCRAD and TCRB definitions were based on the IMGT database. Repertoires were analysed with immunoSEQ Analyzer 3.0 and VDJTools, covering basic statistics, V/J segment usage, diversity estimates, rarefaction and pairwise overlap. Diversity was estimated with Chao1, ChaoE, Efron-Thisted, Shannon and inverse Simpson indices, and also on datasets down-sampled to the smallest sample. Repertoire overlap was determined by strict matching of CDR3 nucleotide sequence, V gene and J gene, and Jaccard-based multidimensional scaling clustering was applied. Thymus samples yielded on average around 800,000 unique TCRB clonotypes, compared with 75,000 to 100,000 from blood samples.

The rearranged segments are TRBV27 and TRBJ1-5, with TRBD1 tentatively as D gene (6 bases match). This TCR came from a boy under two years old with a congenital heart defect. Donor details come from another sample of the same person, matched by shared clones. The sample consisted of thymocytes. For the CDR3, the sequence is CASSRNRVNQPQHF. The DNA reads as follows: TGTGCCAGCAGTCGAAACAGGGTCAATCAGCCCCAGCATTTT.